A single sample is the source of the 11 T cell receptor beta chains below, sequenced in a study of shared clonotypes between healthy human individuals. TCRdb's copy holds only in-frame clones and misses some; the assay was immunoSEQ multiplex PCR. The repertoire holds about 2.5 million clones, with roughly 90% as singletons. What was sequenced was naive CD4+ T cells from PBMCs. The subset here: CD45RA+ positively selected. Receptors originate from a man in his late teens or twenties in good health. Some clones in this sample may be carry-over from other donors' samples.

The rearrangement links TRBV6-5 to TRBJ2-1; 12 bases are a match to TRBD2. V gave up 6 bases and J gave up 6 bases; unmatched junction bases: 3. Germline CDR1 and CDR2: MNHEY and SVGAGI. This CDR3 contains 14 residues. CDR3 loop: CASRASGGGNEQFF. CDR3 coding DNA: TGTGCCAGCAGGGCTAGCGGGGGGGGCAATGAGCAGTTCTTC.

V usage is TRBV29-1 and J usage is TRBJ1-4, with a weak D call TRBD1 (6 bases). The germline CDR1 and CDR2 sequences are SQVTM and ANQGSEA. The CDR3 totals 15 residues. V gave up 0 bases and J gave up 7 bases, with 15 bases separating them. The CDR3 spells CSVEDLGGLGEKLFF. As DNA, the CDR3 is TGCAGCGTTGAAGATCTGGGGGGGCTTGGTGAAAAACTGTTTTTT.

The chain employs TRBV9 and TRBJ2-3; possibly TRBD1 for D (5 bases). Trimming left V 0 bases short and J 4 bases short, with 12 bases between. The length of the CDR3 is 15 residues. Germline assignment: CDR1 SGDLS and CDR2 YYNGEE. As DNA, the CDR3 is TGTGCCAGCAGCGTAGAGGGGCGCCGTTCAGATACGCAGTATTTT. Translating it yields CASSVEGRRSDTQYF.

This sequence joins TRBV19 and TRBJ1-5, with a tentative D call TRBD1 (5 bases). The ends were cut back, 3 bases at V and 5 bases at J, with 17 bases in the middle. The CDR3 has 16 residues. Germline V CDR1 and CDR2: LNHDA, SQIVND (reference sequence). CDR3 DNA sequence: TGTGCCAGTAGTATTGCAGGGATGTTGAAATATCAGCCCCAGCATTTT. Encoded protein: CASSIAGMLKYQPQHF.

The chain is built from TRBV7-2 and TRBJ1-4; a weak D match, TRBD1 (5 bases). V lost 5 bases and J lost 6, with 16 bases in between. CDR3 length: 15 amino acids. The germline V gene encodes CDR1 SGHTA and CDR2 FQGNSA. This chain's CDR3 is CASSPMGRADEKLFF. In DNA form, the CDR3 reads TGTGCCAGCAGCCCGATGGGGCGGGCTGATGAAAAACTGTTTTTT.

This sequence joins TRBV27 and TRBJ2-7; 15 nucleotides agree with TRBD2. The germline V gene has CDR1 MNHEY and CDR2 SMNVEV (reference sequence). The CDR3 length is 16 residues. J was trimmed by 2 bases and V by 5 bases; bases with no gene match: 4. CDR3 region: CASSPWTSGRAYEQYF. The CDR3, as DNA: TGTGCCAGCAGTCCATGGACTAGCGGGAGGGCCTACGAGCAGTACTTC.

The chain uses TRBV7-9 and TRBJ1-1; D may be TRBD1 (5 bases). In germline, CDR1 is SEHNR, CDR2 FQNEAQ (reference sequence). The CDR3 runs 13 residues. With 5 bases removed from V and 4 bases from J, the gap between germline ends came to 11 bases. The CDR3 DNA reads TGTGCCAGCAGCCCCAGGGCAGGCACTGAAGCTTTCTTT. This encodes CASSPRAGTEAFF.

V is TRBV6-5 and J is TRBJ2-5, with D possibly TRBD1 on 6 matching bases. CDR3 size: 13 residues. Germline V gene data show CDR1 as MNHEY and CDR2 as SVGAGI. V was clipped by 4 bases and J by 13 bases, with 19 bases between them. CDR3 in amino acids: CASSLGVHRARYF. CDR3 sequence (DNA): TGTGCCAGCAGTTTAGGGGTGCACAGGGCTCGGTACTTC.

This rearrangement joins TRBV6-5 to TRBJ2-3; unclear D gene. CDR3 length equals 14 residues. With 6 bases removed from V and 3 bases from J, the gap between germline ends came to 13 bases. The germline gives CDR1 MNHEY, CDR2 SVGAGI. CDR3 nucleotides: TGTGCCAGCAGCCCGTTCGGGTTGACAGATACGCAGTATTTT. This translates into CASSPFGLTDTQYF.

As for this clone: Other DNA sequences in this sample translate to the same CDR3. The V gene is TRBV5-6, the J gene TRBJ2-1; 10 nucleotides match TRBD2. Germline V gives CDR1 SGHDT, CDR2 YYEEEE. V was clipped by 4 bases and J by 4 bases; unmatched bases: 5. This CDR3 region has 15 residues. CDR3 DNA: TGTGCCAGCAGCCCCGGACTAGCGGTATACAATGAGCAGTTCTTC. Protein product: CASSPGLAVYNEQFF.

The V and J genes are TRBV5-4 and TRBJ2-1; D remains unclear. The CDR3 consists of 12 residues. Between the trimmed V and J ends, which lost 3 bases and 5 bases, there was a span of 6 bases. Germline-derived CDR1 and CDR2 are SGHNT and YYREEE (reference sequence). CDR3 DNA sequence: TGTGCCAGCAGCTCGCCGAACAATGAGCAGTTCTTC. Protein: CASSSPNNEQFF.